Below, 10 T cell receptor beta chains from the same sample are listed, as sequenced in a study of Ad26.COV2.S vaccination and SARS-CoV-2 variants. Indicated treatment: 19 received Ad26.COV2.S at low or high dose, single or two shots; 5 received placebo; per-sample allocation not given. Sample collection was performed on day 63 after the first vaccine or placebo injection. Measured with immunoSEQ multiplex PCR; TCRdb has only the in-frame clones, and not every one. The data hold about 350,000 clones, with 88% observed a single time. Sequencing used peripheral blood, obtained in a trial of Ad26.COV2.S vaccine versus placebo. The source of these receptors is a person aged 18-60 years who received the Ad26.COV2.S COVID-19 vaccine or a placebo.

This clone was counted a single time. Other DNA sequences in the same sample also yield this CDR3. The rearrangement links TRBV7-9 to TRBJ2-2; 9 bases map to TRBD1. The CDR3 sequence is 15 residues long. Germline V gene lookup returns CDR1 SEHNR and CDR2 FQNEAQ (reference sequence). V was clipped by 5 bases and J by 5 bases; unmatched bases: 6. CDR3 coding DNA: TGTGCCAGCAGCCTGGACAGGGGAAGGACCGGGGAGCTGTTTTTT. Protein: CASSLDRGRTGELFF.

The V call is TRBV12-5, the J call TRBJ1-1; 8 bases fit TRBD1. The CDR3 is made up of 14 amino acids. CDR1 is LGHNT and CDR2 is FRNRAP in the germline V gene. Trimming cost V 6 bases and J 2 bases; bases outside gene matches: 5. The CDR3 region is CASGPQGANTEAFF. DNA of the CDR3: TGTGCTAGTGGCCCTCAGGGGGCAAACACTGAAGCTTTCTTT.

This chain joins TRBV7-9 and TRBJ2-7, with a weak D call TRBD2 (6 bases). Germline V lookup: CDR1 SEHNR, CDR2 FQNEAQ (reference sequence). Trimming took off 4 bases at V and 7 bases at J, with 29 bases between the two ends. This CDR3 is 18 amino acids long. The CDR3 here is CASSYSTLPGLSSTEQYF. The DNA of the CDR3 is TGTGCCAGCAGCTACAGTACGCTTCCGGGACTTTCGTCAACGGAGCAGTACTTC.

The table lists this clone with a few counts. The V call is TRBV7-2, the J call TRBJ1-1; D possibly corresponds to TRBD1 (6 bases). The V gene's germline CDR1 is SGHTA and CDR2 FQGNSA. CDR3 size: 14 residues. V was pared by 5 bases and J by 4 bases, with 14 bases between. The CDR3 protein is CASSPQGRRTEAFF. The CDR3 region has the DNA TGTGCCAGCAGCCCACAGGGTAGGCGCACTGAAGCTTTCTTT.

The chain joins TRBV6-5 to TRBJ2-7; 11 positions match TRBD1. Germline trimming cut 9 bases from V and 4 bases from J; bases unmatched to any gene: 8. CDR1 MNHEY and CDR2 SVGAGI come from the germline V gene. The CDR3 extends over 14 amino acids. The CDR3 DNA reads TGTGCCAGTTCCGGGACAGGGGGTTTGTACGAGCAGTACTTC. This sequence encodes CASSGTGGLYEQYF.

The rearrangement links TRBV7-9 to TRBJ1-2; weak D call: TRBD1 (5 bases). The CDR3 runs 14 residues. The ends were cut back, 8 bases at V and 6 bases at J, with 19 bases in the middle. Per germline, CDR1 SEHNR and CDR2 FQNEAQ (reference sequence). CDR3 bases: TGTGCCAGCCACAATGTTAGGGGCGGGCATGGCTACACCTTC. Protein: CASHNVRGGHGYTF. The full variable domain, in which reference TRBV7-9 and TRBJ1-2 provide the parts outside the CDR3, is DTGVSQNPRHKITKRGQNVTFRCDPISEHNRLYWYRQTLGQGPEFLTYFQNEAQLEKSRLLSDRFSAERPKGSFSTLEIQRTEQGDSAMYLCASHNVRGGHGYTFGSGTRLTVV.

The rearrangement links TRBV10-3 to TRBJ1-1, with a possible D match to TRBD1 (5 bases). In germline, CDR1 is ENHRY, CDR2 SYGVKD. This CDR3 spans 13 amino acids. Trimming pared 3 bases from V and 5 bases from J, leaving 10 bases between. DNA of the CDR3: TGTGCCATCAGTGAAGGGTCAGGGACTGAAGCTTTCTTT. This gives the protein CAISEGSGTEAFF.

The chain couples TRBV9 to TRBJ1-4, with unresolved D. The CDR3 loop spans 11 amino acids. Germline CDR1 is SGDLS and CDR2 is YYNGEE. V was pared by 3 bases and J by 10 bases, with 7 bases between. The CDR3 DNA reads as TGTGCCAGCAGCGCAAGCGGAAAACTGTTTTTT. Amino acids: CASSASGKLFF.

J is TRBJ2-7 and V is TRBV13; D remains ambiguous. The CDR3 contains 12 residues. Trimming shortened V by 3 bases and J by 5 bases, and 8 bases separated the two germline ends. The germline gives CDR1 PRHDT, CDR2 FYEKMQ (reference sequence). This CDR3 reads CASSFQPNEQYF. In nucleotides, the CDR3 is TGTGCCAGCAGCTTCCAACCCAACGAGCAGTACTTC.

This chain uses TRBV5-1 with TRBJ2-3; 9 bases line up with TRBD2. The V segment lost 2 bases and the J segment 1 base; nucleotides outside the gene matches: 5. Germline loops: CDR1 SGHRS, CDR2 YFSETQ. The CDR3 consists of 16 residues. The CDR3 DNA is TGCGCCAGCAGCTTAGGGCGGGGGGGCGGCACAGATACGCAGTATTTT. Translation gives CASSLGRGGGTDTQYF.